This TCR beta chain stems from a study of lymphopenia after photon versus proton radiotherapy. General study points: Only patients who died were analyzed for survival; proton advantage is unproven. Photon-treated patients lost naive T cells and TCR diversity; proton-treated stayed stable. Oligoclonal CD8+ Temra expansion after nadir drove photon patients' diversity drop.

The CDR3 sequence is 16 residues long. The V and J ends lost 1 base and 5 bases respectively, with 17 bases between them. Germline CDR1 and CDR2: SGHAT and FQNNGV. Produced via immunoSEQ multiplex PCR; TCRdb's table is partial and in-frame only. The repertoire holds about 22,000 clones, with 75% to 90% as singletons. As concerns this clone: Its antigen is as yet unknown.

This receptor was taken from a man older than 75 with esophageal cancer. This chain uses TRBV11-2 with TRBJ1-2; tentatively, D is TRBD1 (5 bases). Source: peripheral blood, taken from a patient treated with proton-based radiotherapy. CDR3 DNA sequence: TGTGCCAGCAGCTTAGGCCTCAGGGCAATCGTTTATGGCTACACCTTC. It is translated as CASSLGLRAIVYGYTF. Drawing the rest from reference TRBV11-2 and TRBJ1-2, the complete variable domain is EAGVAQSPRYKIIEKRQSVAFWCNPISGHATLYWYQQILGQGPKLLIQFQNNGVVDDSQLPKDRFSAERLKGVDSTLKIQPAKLEDSAVYLCASSLGLRAIVYGYTFGSGTRLTVV.